The 21 T cell receptor beta chains below were found in one sample sequenced in a study of shared clonotypes between healthy human individuals. Sequencing was performed with immunoSEQ multiplex PCR; in TCRdb, only in-frame clones are kept and a portion is missing. In the table there are around 2.5 million clones, approximately 94% of which are singletons. The sample consisted of naive CD4+ T cells from PBMCs. Subset noted: CD45RA+ positively selected. These receptors came from a man aged 18 to 35 in good health. Some clones in this sample may be carry-over from other donors' samples.

The table lists this clone with a count of one. The gene calls are TRBV4-2 and TRBJ2-7, with 10 nucleotides matching TRBD2. CDR3 length: 15 residues. V shed 4 bases and J 3 bases; nucleotides not matched to a gene: 6. Germline CDR1 LGHNA, CDR2 YNFKEQ. The CDR3 sequence: CASSRSGTSDYEQYF. CDR3 coding DNA: TGTGCCAGCAGCCGCTCCGGGACTAGCGACTACGAGCAGTACTTC.

V gene TRBV11-1 combines with J gene TRBJ1-1; D uncertain. CDR1 and CDR2 (germline): SGHAT, FQDESV (reference sequence). V was shortened by 0 bases and J by 4 bases, with 9 bases between the two germline ends. CDR3 length: 14 amino acids. CDR3 loop: CASSLAGRRTEAFF. Here the CDR3 DNA reads TGTGCCAGCAGCTTAGCTGGCAGACGCACTGAAGCTTTCTTT.

The chain carries TRBV30 and TRBJ2-5; D possibly corresponds to TRBD1 (6 bases). The DNA matches TRBJ2-7 better at its end, which makes the J call doubtful. The CDR3 has 13 residues. Germline CDR1 reads GTSNPN; CDR2 reads SVGIG (reference sequence). This CDR3 reads CACSGTSPYEQYF. CDR3 bases: TGTGCCTGCTCCGGGACATCACCCTACGAGCAGTACTTC.

Concerning this clone itself: This sample also contains other DNA sequences that code for the same CDR3. V usage is TRBV19 and J usage is TRBJ2-5; tentatively, D is TRBD2 (5 bases). Trimming removed 2 bases at V and 8 bases at J, with 9 bases between. Germline CDR1 is LNHDA and CDR2 is SQIVND (reference sequence). This CDR3 contains 12 residues. CDR3 in DNA: TGTGCCAGTAGTATATCCGGAGGAACCCAGTACTTC. Amino acids: CASSISGGTQYF.

The chain carries TRBV6-1 and TRBJ1-2; 9 nucleotides align to TRBD1. V gave up 5 bases and J gave up 8 bases; unmatched junction bases: 0. The CDR3 has 11 residues. Germline V CDR1 and CDR2: MNHNS, SASEGT. The CDR3 DNA reads as TGTGCCAGCAGTACAGGGGGCGGCTACACCTTC. Amino acids: CASSTGGGYTF.

The V call is TRBV28, the J call TRBJ1-2, with a weak D call TRBD1 (6 bases). Trimming took off 7 bases at V and 4 bases at J, with 19 bases between the two ends. This CDR3 has 15 residues. Germline lookup yields CDR1 MDHEN and CDR2 SYDVKM. The CDR3 protein is CASIPGAQGFYGYTF. The CDR3 bases are TGTGCCAGCATCCCAGGGGCACAGGGCTTCTATGGCTACACCTTC.

The chain has TRBV7-8 and TRBJ2-5, with unresolved D. CDR3 length: 14 amino acids. Between the trimmed V and J ends, which lost 5 bases and 5 bases, there was a span of 15 bases. Germline loops: CDR1 SGHVS, CDR2 FQNEAQ. CDR3 residues: CASSPGRLWETQYF. The CDR3 DNA follows: TGTGCCAGCAGCCCAGGACGGCTGTGGGAGACCCAGTACTTC.

J is TRBJ2-3 and V is TRBV11-3; 7 bases match TRBD2. V trimming: 5 bases; J trimming: 4 bases; junction bases outside the gene matches: 6. The CDR3 is made up of 14 amino acids. Germline lookup yields CDR1 SGHNT and CDR2 YENEEA. The CDR3 sequence: CASSLMGGADTQYF. In DNA form, the CDR3 reads TGTGCCAGCAGCCTCATGGGGGGGGCAGATACGCAGTATTTT. Looking up the rest from reference TRBV11-3 and TRBJ2-3 gives the full variable domain: EAGVVQSPRYKIIEKKQPVAFWCNPISGHNTLYWYLQNLGQGPELLIRYENEEAVDDSQLPKDRFSAERLKGVDSTLKIQPAELGDSAVYLCASSLMGGADTQYFGPGTRLTVL.

The V call is TRBV6-1, the J call TRBJ2-6; D remains unclear. V lost 4 bases to trimming and J lost 4 bases, with 17 bases between them. Germline V gene data show CDR1 as MNHNS and CDR2 as SASEGT. CDR3 size: 17 residues. The CDR3 sequence: CASSGVNYHYGANVLTF. CDR3 nucleotides: TGTGCCAGCAGTGGCGTTAACTACCATTACGGGGCCAACGTCCTGACTTTC.

The V gene is TRBV7-9, the J gene TRBJ1-2; D remains ambiguous. V lost 1 base, J lost 2 bases, and 11 bases lay in between. Germline V gene data show CDR1 as SEHNR and CDR2 as FQNEAQ (reference sequence). This CDR3 has 15 residues. The CDR3 region has the DNA TGTGCCAGCAGCTTAGGGTCGGGGTACAACTATGGCTACACCTTC. This sequence encodes CASSLGSGYNYGYTF.

The gene calls are TRBV18 and TRBJ1-5; the D gene is possibly TRBD1 (6 bases). Germline V lookup: CDR1 KGHSH, CDR2 LQKENI. CDR3 length equals 18 residues. Deletions cut 4 bases from V and 6 bases from J, with 25 bases between. The CDR3 DNA reads TGTGCCAGCTCACGTAACCCTCTGGCAGGGGCGTACGGTCAGCCCCAGCATTTT. The encoded protein is CASSRNPLAGAYGQPQHF.

J is TRBJ2-7 and V is TRBV19; TRBD1 aligns across 8 bases. Germline V gene sequence: CDR1 LNHDA, CDR2 SQIVND (reference sequence). The CDR3 is 14 amino acids. V was clipped by 6 bases and J by 4 bases; unmatched bases: 8. In DNA, the CDR3 is TGTGCCAGTAGCGCCGGGACAGGCGCATACGAGCAGTACTTC. Amino acids: CASSAGTGAYEQYF.

About this clone: Other DNA sequences in this specimen translate into the identical CDR3. The chain combines TRBV2 with TRBJ2-2, with D unclear. Germline V CDR1 and CDR2: SNHLY, FYNNEI. The CDR3 is 12 amino acids. The V and J ends lost 8 bases and 3 bases respectively, with 7 bases between them. The CDR3 sequence: CASSYYTGELFF. CDR3 DNA sequence: TGTGCCAGCTCTTATTACACCGGGGAGCTGTTTTTT.

This clone was detected only once. The chain carries TRBV7-9 and TRBJ1-3; tentative D call: TRBD1 (6 bases). V was clipped by 6 bases and J by 7 bases, with 22 bases between them. This CDR3 spans 16 amino acids. Germline loops: CDR1 SEHNR, CDR2 FQNEAQ (reference sequence). CDR3 bases: TGTGCCAGCAGTTCTCAAGGAGTACAGGGCTGGAACACCATATATTTT. It specifies CASSSQGVQGWNTIYF.

The V and J genes are TRBV6-6 and TRBJ1-1; TRBD1 is a possible D gene (5 bases). The ends were cut back, 2 bases at V and 4 bases at J, with 14 bases in the middle. Germline lookup yields CDR1 MNHNY and CDR2 SVGAGI (reference sequence). The CDR3 runs to 15 residues. CDR3 DNA: TGTGCCAGCAGTTACCTCCAGGGAAGGGCCACTGAAGCTTTCTTT. Amino acids: CASSYLQGRATEAFF.

The J gene is TRBJ2-1, the V gene TRBV21-1; the table's D gene call, TRBD2, was not cross checked with the DNA. TRBV21-1 is annotated as a pseudogene. The CDR3 is made up of 17 amino acids. CDR3 bases: TGTGCCAGCAGCGCCCGACTAGCGGTAACCTCCTACAATGAGCAGTTCTTC. Translated: CASSARLAVTSYNEQFF.

The chain recombines TRBV11-3 with TRBJ2-1; D is undetermined. This CDR3 contains 15 residues. CDR1 SGHNT and CDR2 YENEEA come from the germline V gene. Trimming stripped 2 bases from V and 9 bases from J, with 17 bases between. CDR3 sequence reads: CASSLQLGSLSEQFF. CDR3 nucleotides: TGTGCCAGCAGCTTACAGCTAGGAAGCCTCAGTGAGCAGTTCTTC.

CDR3 nucleotides: TGTGCCAGCTACCGGACAGGGGATCTGGAGCAGTACTTC. It translates to CASYRTGDLEQYF. V and J are TRBV7-9 and TRBJ2-7; 9 positions agree with TRBD1. The CDR3 spans 13 residues. The trim removed 8 bases at V and 7 bases at J, leaving 9 bases unmatched. CDR1 and CDR2 (germline): SEHNR, FQNEAQ (reference sequence).

This clone was observed a handful of times. The V gene is TRBV10-3, the J gene TRBJ1-1, with a weak D call TRBD1 (6 bases). CDR3 length: 14 amino acids. Trimming pared 7 bases from V and 1 base from J, leaving 13 bases between. The V gene's germline CDR1 is ENHRY and CDR2 SYGVKD. For the CDR3, the DNA is TGTGCCATCAAACGGGCAGGGGAGAACACTGAAGCTTTCTTT. It is translated as CAIKRAGENTEAFF.

This sequence joins TRBV5-1 and TRBJ1-5; no reliable D call. The germline V gene has CDR1 SGHRS and CDR2 YFSETQ. The V gene lost 0 bases and the J gene lost 6 bases, with 10 bases spanning the gap. The CDR3 length is 14 residues. As DNA, the CDR3 is TGCGCCAGCAGCTTGGACAGCCATATTCAGCCCCAGCATTTT. Its protein product is CASSLDSHIQPQHF.

The chain couples TRBV11-3 to TRBJ2-1, with D possibly being TRBD2 (6 bases). The germline V gene has CDR1 SGHNT and CDR2 YENEEA. The CDR3 is made up of 17 amino acids. V lost 2 bases to trimming and J lost 4 bases, with 18 bases between them. The CDR3 is CASSLRVGTGPYNEQFF. Here the CDR3 DNA reads TGTGCCAGCAGCTTACGGGTAGGGACTGGACCTTACAATGAGCAGTTCTTC.